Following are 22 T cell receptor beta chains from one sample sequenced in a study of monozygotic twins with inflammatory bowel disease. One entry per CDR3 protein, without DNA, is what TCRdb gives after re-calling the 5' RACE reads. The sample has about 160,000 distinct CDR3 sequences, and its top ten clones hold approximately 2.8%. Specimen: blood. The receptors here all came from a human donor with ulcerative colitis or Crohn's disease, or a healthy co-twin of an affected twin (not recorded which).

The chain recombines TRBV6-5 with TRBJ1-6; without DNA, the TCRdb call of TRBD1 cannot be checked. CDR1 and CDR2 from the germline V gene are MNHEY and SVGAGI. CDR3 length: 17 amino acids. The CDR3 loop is CASSYSRGGSYNSPLHF.

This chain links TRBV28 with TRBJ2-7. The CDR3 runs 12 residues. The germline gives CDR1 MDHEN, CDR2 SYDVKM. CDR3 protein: CASSQVHWEQYF.

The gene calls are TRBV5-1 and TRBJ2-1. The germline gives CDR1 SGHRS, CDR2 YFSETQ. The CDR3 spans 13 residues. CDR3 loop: CASSWTTWNEQFF. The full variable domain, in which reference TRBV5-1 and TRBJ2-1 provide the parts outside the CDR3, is KAGVTQTPRYLIKTRGQQVTLSCSPISGHRSVSWYQQTPGQGLQFLFEYFSETQRNKGNFPGRFSGRQFSNSRSEMNVSTLELGDSALYLCASSWTTWNEQFFGPGTRLTVL.

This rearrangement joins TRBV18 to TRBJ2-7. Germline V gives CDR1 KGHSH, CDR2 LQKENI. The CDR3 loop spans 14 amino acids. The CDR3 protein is CASSPRDSSYEQYF.

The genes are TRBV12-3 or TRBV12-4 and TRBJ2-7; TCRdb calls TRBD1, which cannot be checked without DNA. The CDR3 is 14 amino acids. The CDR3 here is CASTETGVAYEQYF.

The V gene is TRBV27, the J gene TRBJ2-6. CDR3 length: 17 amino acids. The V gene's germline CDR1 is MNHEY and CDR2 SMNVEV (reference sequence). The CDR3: CASSLEGELSGANVLTF.

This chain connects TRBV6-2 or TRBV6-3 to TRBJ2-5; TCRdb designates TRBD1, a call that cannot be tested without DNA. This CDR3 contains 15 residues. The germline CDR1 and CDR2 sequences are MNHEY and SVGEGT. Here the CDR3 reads CASSSITGYQETQYF.

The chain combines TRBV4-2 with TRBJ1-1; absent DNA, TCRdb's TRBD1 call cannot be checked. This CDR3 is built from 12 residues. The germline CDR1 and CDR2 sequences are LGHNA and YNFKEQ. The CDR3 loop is CASSPNRAEAFF.

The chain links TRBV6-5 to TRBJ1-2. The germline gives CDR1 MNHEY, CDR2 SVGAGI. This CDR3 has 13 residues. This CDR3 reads CASSQITGGKRTF.

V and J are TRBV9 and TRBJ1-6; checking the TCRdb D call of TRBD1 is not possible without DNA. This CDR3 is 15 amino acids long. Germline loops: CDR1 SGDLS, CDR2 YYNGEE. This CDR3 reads CASSVDGQGGAPLHF.

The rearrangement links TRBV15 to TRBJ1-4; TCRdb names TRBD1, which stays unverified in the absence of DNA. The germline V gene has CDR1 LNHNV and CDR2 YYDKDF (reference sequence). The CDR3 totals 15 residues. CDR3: CATSGRQNLNEKLFF.

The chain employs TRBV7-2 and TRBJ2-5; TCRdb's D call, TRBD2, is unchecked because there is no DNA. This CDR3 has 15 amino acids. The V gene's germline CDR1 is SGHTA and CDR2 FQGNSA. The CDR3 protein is CASSLVTGVGETQYF.

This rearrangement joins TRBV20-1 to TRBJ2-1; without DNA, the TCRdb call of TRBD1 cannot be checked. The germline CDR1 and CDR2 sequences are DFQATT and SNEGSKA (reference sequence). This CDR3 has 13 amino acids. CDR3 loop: CSAGQGAYNEQFF.

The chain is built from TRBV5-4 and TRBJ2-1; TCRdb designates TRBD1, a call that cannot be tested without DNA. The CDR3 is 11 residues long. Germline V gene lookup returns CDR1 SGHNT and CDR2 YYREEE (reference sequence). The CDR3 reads CASSRGTDQFF.

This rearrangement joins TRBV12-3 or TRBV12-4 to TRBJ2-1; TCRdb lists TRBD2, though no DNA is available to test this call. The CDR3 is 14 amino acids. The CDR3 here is CASSLTSGTNEQFF.

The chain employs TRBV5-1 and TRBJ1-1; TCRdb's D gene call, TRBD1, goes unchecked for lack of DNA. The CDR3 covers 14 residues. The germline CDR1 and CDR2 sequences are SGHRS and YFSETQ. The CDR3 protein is CASTPGQNNNEAFF.

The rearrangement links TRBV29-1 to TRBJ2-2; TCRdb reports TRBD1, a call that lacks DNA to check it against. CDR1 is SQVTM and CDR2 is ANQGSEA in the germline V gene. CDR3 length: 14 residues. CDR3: CSVLGGPLTGELFF.

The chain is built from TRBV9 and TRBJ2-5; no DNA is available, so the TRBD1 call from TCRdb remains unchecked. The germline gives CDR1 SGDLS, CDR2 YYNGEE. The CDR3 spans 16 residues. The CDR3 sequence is CASSALRGYPRETQYF. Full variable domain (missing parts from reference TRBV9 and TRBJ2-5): DSGVTQTPKHLITATGQRVTLRCSPRSGDLSVYWYQQSLDQGLQFLIQYYNGEERAKGNILERFSAQQFPDLHSELNLSSLELGDSALYFCASSALRGYPRETQYFGPGTRLLVL.

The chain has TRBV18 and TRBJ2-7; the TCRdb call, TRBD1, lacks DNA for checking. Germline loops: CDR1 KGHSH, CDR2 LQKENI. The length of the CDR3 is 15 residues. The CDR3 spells CASSPPSIPRDEQYF.

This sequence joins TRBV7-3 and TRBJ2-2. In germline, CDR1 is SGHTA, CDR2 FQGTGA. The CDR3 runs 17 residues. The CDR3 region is CASSSPRGAGGTGELFF.

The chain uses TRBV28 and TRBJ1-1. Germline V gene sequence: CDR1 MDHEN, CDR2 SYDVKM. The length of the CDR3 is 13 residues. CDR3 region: CASSITTKTEAFF.

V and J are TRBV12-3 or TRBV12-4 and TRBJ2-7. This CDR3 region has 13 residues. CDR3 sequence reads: CASSLPDGDEQYF.